The 13 T cell receptor beta chains below come from one sample, sequenced in a study. TCRdb recomputed calls from the 5' RACE reads with MiXCR, one row per CDR3 protein. The sample carries about 54,000 distinct CDR3 sequences, roughly 18% recorded once. The sequencing sample was made of naive CD4+ T cells sorted from blood. Subset noted: naive CD4+ T cells, CD4+CD45RA+CD25-. These receptors were collected from a female donor with breast cancer.

This chain links TRBV5-1 with TRBJ2-3; 7 bases match TRBD1. Germline V gene sequence: CDR1 SGHRS, CDR2 YFSETQ. The V gene end was trimmed by 4 bases and the J gene end by 1 base; junction bases not matched to a gene: 3. There are 14 residues in the CDR3. CDR3 bases: TGCGCCAGCAGCCTGGGACAGCGCACAGATACGCAGTATTTT. This codes for CASSLGQRTDTQYF.

The chain links TRBV4-3 to TRBJ1-1; no reliable D call. Germline V lookup: CDR1 LGHNA, CDR2 YSLEER. CDR3 length: 14 amino acids. V lost 3 bases to trimming and J lost 3 bases, with 11 bases between them. CDR3 sequence reads: CASSQGGFDTEAFF. The CDR3, as DNA: TGCGCCAGCAGCCAGGGAGGGTTTGACACTGAAGCTTTCTTT.

A few counts support this clonotype. V gene TRBV5-1 combines with J gene TRBJ1-1; D is possibly TRBD1 (5 bases). The CDR3 loop spans 15 amino acids. V was cut by 3 bases and J by 1 base, with 13 bases left in between. From germline, CDR1 is SGHRS and CDR2 YFSETQ. The CDR3 loop reads CASSWTGRRNTEAFF. The CDR3 DNA reads TGCGCCAGCAGCTGGACGGGACGGCGGAACACTGAAGCTTTCTTT.

Written as DNA, the CDR3 is TGCAGCGTTGGGGACAGAGCGCAGTATTTT. It is translated as CSVGDRAQYF. The chain employs TRBV29-1 and TRBJ2-3; 7 bases map to TRBD1. V lost 4 bases, J lost 10 bases, and 2 bases stayed unmatched. Germline V gives CDR1 SQVTM, CDR2 ANQGSEA. The CDR3 runs to 10 residues.

This chain uses TRBV6-2 or TRBV6-3 with TRBJ1-5; the match to TRBD1 covers 9 bases. The CDR3 contains 15 residues. With V trimmed by 8 bases and J by 6 bases, 11 bases remained unmatched. Germline V gene data show CDR1 as MNHEY and CDR2 as SVGEGT. The CDR3 here is CASGRGGTGTQPQHF. The CDR3 DNA reads as TGTGCCAGCGGTCGAGGGGGGACAGGGACTCAGCCCCAGCATTTT.

By share, this clonotype ranks as medium-sized. The chain couples TRBV5-1 to TRBJ2-2; possible D gene TRBD2, 5 bases. Deletions cut 4 bases from V and 7 bases from J, with 11 bases between. The germline gives CDR1 SGHRS, CDR2 YFSETQ. There are 13 residues in the CDR3. The chain's CDR3 is CASSPREGGELFF. The CDR3 DNA is TGCGCCAGCAGCCCGAGGGAAGGCGGGGAGCTGTTTTTT.

This clonotype has at least ten counts. The rearrangement links TRBV4-2 to TRBJ2-7; D possibly corresponds to TRBD2 (5 bases). CDR3 size: 17 residues. V lost 4 bases, J lost 3 bases, and 22 bases lay in between. The germline gives CDR1 LGHNA, CDR2 YNFKEQ. CDR3 DNA sequence: TGTGCCAGCAGCCGTGTTAGCGCCGAAGCCTCGATCTACGAGCAGTACTTC. Its translation is CASSRVSAEASIYEQYF.

The table lists this clonotype with many counts. CDR3 protein: CSAHPPRGDETQYF. DNA for the CDR3: TGCAGTGCTCACCCGCCCCGGGGCGACGAGACCCAGTACTTC. The V call is TRBV20-1, the J call TRBJ2-5, with D perhaps given as TRBD1 or TRBD2 (5 bases each). Trimming took 5 bases from V and 5 from J, leaving 18 bases between them. Germline CDR1 and CDR2: DFQATT and SNEGSKA (reference sequence). The CDR3 runs 14 residues.

This clonotype was counted only a few times. The rearrangement uses TRBV5-1 and TRBJ2-2, with 7 bases aligning to TRBD2. With V trimmed by 1 base and J by 1 base, 4 bases remained unmatched. This CDR3 region has 16 residues. CDR1 is SGHRS, CDR2 YFSETQ, per germline. The chain's CDR3 is CASSLSPSGNTGELFF. DNA of the CDR3: TGCGCCAGCAGCTTGTCGCCTAGCGGGAACACCGGGGAGCTGTTTTTT. The full variable domain, completed using reference TRBV5-1 and TRBJ2-2, is KAGVTQTPRYLIKTRGQQVTLSCSPISGHRSVSWYQQTPGQGLQFLFEYFSETQRNKGNFPGRFSGRQFSNSRSEMNVSTLELGDSALYLCASSLSPSGNTGELFFGEGSRLTVL.

This clonotype was recorded a few times. The rearrangement uses TRBV5-1 and TRBJ2-7; 10 bases are shared with TRBD2. Germline V CDR1 and CDR2: SGHRS, YFSETQ. Trimming cost V 4 bases and J 7 bases; bases outside gene matches: 11. The CDR3 covers 15 residues. The CDR3 region is CASSQSAGGPREQYF. CDR3 sequence (DNA): TGCGCCAGCAGCCAATCAGCGGGAGGGCCGCGTGAGCAGTACTTC.

This clonotype has at least ten counts. The gene calls are TRBV7-6 and TRBJ2-1; 12 bases align to TRBD2. V lost 7 bases and J lost 5; bases outside the gene matches: 3. The germline gives CDR1 SGHVS, CDR2 FNYEAQ. This CDR3 region has 14 residues. The CDR3 sequence is CASTRTSGNNEQFF. CDR3 in DNA: TGTGCCAGCACCCGGACTAGCGGGAACAATGAGCAGTTCTTC.

This clonotype was observed at least ten times. The rearrangement uses TRBV11-2 and TRBJ2-5; 9 bases align to TRBD1. CDR1 and CDR2 (germline): SGHAT, FQNNGV. This CDR3 has 14 amino acids. V trimming: 4 bases; J trimming: 7 bases; junction bases outside the gene matches: 7. For the CDR3, the DNA is TGTGCCAGCAGCTCATCACAGGGGGCTGGGACCCAGTACTTC. Protein product: CASSSSQGAGTQYF.

To note about this clonotype: This likely comes from a read error, as the CDR3 has no conserved phenylalanine or tryptophan at its end. Because the CDR3's place on the DNA is in doubt, the DNA is left out and the CDR3 is given as listed by TCRdb. The chain has TRBV25-1 and TRBJ2-1; no check of the table's D call, TRBD1, against the DNA was made. The germline gives CDR1 MGHDK, CDR2 SYGVNS. From its first to its last residue, the CDR3 has 12 amino acids. The CDR3 sequence: CASSERLGKWVV.